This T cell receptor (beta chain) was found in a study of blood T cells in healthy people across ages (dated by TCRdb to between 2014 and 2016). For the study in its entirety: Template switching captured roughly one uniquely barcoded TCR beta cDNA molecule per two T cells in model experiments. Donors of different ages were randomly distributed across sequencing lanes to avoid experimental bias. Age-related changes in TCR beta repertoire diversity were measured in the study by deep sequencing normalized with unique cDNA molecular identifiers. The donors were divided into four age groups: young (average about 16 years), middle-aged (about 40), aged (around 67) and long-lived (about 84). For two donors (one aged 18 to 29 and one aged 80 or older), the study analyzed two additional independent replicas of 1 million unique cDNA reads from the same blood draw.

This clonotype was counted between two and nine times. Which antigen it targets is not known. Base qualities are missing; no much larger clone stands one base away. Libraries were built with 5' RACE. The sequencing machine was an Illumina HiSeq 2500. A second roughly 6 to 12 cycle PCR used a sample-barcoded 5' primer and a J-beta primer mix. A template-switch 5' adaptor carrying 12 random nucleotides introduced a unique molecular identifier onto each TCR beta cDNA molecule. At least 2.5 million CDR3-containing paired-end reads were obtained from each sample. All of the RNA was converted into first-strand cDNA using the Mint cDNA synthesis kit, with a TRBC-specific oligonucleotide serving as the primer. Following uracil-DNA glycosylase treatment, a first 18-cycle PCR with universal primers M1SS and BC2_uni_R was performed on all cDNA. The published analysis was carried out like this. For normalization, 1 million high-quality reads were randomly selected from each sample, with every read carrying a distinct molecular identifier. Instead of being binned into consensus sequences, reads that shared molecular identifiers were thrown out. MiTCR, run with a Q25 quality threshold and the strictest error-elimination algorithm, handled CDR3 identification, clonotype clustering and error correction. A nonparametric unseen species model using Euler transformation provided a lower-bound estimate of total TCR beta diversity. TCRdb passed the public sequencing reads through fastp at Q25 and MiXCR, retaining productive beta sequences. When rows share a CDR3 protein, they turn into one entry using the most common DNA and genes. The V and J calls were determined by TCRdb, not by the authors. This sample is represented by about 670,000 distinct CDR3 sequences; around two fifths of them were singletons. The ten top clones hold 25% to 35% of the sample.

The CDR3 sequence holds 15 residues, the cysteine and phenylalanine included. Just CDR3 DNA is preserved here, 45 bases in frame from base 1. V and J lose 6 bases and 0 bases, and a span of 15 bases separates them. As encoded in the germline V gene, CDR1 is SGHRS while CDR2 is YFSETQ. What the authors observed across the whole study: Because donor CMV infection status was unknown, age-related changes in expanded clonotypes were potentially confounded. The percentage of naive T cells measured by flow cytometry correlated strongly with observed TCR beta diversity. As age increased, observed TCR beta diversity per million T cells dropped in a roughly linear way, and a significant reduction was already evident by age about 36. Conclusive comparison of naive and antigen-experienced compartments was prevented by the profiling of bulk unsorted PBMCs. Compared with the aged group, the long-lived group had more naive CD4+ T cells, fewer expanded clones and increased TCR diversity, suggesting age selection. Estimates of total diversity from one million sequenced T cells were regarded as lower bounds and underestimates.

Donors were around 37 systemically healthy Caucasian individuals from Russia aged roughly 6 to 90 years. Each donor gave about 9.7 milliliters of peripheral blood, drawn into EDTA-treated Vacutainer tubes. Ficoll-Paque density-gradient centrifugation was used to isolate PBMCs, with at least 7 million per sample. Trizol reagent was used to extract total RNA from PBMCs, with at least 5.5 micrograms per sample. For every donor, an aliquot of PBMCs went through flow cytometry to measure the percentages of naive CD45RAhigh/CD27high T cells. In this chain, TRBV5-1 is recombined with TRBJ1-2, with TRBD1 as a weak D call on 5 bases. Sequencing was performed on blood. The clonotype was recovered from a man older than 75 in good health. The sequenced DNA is TGCGCCAGCACCTCCGGGGGGGGAACTAACTATGGCTACACCTTC. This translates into CASTSGGGTNYGYTF.